The present entry profiles one TCR beta chain with its context. Antigen: not known. For every subset, genomic DNA was evenly distributed across several immunoSEQ plates. Some clones are missing from TCRdb's copy, which holds only in-frame ones; the method was immunoSEQ multiplex PCR. This table holds more than 400,000 clones, almost 80% found once. Everyone who donated was a Caucasian adult who lived in Nashville, Tennessee. This specimen belongs to a study of shared clonotypes between healthy human individuals. J gave up 4 bases and V 3 bases, and 9 bases lay outside the gene matches. Germline lookup yields CDR1 KGHSH and CDR2 LQKENI. The CDR3 runs 16 residues. Points from the study as a whole: Few donors limited the genetic and exposure-history diversity represented.

This TCR was recovered from a woman in her 40s in good health. Some clones in this sample may be carry-over from other donors' samples. The genes are TRBV18 and TRBJ2-5; TRBD1 matches at 9 bases. Sequenced input: PBMCs. The CDR3 coding sequence is TGTGCCAGCTCACCTAAGACAGGGGGAGCGGTAGAGACCCAGTACTTC. This encodes CASSPKTGGAVETQYF.